A single sample is the source of the 5 T cell receptor beta chains below, sequenced in a study of blood T cell repertoires in COVID-19. The protocol was immunoSEQ multiplex PCR, while the TCRdb copy is restricted to in-frame clones and leaves out a portion. The data hold about 140,000 clones, with over 60% observed a single time. Sequences were obtained from peripheral blood. These receptors originate from a woman in her 50s with active or convalescent COVID-19.

There are a few counts of this clone. The chain employs TRBV15 and TRBJ2-4; 12 nucleotides line up with TRBD2. This CDR3 contains 18 residues. The germline CDR1 and CDR2 sequences are LNHNV and YYDKDF (reference sequence). V shed 0 bases, J shed 3 bases, and the junction held 6 bases outside the gene matches. CDR3 bases: TGTGCCACCAGCAGAGATCTAGCGGGGGGGCCGGGCAAAAACATTCAGTACTTC. Residues: CATSRDLAGGPGKNIQYF.

The chain has TRBV11-1 and TRBJ1-6, with 9 bases identical to TRBD1. The CDR3 has 14 amino acids. The ends lost 4 bases at V and 9 bases at J; junction bases unmatched: 4. Germline V gene sequence: CDR1 SGHAT, CDR2 FQDESV (reference sequence). The CDR3 nucleotides read TGTGCCAGCAGCTACCAGGACAGGGGTTCACCCCTCCACTTT. Translation gives CASSYQDRGSPLHF.

This chain connects TRBV11-2 to TRBJ2-7, with no clear D. The V end was cut by 1 base, the J end by 4 bases, with 14 bases between. The length of the CDR3 is 15 residues. Germline V gene lookup returns CDR1 SGHAT and CDR2 FQNNGV. The CDR3 sequence: CASSLVAVSRYEQYF. The CDR3 bases are TGTGCCAGCAGCTTAGTTGCAGTCTCACGATACGAGCAGTACTTC. The full variable domain, rest sourced from reference TRBV11-2 and TRBJ2-7, is EAGVAQSPRYKIIEKRQSVAFWCNPISGHATLYWYQQILGQGPKLLIQFQNNGVVDDSQLPKDRFSAERLKGVDSTLKIQPAKLEDSAVYLCASSLVAVSRYEQYFGPGTRLTVT.

CDR3: CASSLSQGNYGYTF. CDR3 bases: TGTGCCAGCAGCTTAAGCCAGGGAAACTATGGCTACACCTTC. The genes are TRBV2 and TRBJ1-2, with D possibly matching TRBD1 (5 bases). CDR3 length: 14 residues. V was shortened by 6 bases and J by 2 bases, with 13 bases between the two germline ends. CDR1 and CDR2 (germline): SNHLY, FYNNEI.

This chain joins TRBV7-9 and TRBJ2-2, with D possibly TRBD1 on 5 matching bases. The CDR3 has 16 residues. Germline V gene data show CDR1 as SEHNR and CDR2 as FQNEAQ (reference sequence). V gave up 7 bases and J gave up 2 bases, with 17 bases separating them. CDR3 DNA: TGTGCCAGCACCCCAAGGGGCCCGAAAAACACCGGGGAGCTGTTTTTT. It is translated as CASTPRGPKNTGELFF.